The clone carrying this T cell receptor beta chain was seen many times. This record comes from a study of cytomegalovirus exposure and HLA in healthy donors. V lost 7 bases to trimming and J lost 5 bases; unmatched junction nucleotides: 11. From germline, CDR1 is MNHEY and CDR2 SMNVEV (reference sequence). CDR3 size: 14 residues. With 60 Vbeta and 13 Jbeta primers, the PCR was carried out. Repertoires were generated with immunoSEQ multiplex PCR, while TCRdb's copy carries only in-frame clones and drops some. The table has some 98,000 clones, around 10% seen once. This TCR was recovered from a man between 50 and 59 years old in good health and CMV-seropositive. The sample was PBMCs. The V and J genes are TRBV27 and TRBJ2-7; 7 bases align to TRBD2. In DNA form, the CDR3 reads TGTGCCAGCATCCCAAGTGCGGGAGTCAACGAGCAGTACTTC. Its translation: CASIPSAGVNEQYF.